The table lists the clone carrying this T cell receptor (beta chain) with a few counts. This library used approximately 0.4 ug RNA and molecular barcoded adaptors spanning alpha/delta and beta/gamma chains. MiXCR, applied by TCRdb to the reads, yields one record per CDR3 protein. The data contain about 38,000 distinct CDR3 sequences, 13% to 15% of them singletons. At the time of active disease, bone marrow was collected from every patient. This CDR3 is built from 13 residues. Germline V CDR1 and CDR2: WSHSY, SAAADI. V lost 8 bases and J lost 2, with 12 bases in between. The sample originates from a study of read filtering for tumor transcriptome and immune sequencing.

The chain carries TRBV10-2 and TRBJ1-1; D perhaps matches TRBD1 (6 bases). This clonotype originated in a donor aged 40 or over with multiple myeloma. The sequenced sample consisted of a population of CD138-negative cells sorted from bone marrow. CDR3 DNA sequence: TGCGCCAGCCAGGGACATGTAAACACTGAAGCTTTCTTT. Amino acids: CASQGHVNTEAFF.